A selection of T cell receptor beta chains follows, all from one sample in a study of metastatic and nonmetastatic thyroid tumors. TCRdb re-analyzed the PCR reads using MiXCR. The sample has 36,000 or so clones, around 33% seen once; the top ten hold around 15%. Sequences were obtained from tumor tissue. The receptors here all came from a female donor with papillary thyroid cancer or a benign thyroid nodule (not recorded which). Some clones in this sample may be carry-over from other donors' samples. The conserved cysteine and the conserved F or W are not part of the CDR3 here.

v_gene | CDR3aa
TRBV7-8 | ASSLTPNTGELF
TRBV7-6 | ASSLGLQADTQY
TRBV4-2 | ASSQVVMQYNEQF
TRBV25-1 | ASSPLFGSGTGRGNTIY
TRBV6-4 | ASSDSGPTDEQF
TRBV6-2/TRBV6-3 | ASSSWTGIESPLH
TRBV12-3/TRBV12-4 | ASSRGRPGANVLT
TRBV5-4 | ASSSGLAGSDTQY
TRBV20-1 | SASDGKKGDGYT
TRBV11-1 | AGSSYGGGASGELF
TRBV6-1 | ASSSFSRNSPLH
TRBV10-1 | ASSKGIGAGGGYT
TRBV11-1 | ASRRVGEDFRPNNEQF
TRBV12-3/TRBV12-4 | ASSSPGSLFEKLF
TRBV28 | ASSSGQVNQPQH
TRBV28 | ASTGRGASTDTQY
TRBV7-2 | ASSLNAGEETQY
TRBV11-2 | ASSSGQGDFNEQF
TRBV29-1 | SVDRQGTEAF
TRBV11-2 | ASSRAGGRSSYEQY
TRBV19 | ASSKGQGYYGYT
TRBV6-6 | ASSQTGMGVSNQPQH
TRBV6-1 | ASRGAGGVTEAF
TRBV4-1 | ASSQLAGGYNEQF
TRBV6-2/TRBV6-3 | ASSQTRGRLDTEAF